This record looks at one T cell receptor beta chain sequence and its context. Its antigen is not known. These data are taken from a study of T cell responses to AZD1222 COVID-19 vaccine. Study-wide results and caveats: Unmutated variant regions are reportedly the target of nearly half of TCRs that are spike-specific. Spike-specific TCRs gained breadth and depth after people received two AZD1222 doses. Repertoire sampling occurred only after the peak T cell response.

The table came from immunoSEQ multiplex PCR; TCRdb's copy has only in-frame clones and leaves some out. The sample consists of 84,000 or so clones, 88% of them appearing once. Germline CDR1 is LGHNA and CDR2 is YNFKEQ. The J segment lost 8 bases and the V segment lost 4 bases, leaving 5 bases of the junction unmatched. This CDR3 region has 14 residues. This sequence was found in an adult in good health. Sequencing was performed on peripheral blood, taken on day 0 of AZD1222 vaccination. J is TRBJ2-4 and V is TRBV4-2; TRBD1 aligns across 10 bases. The CDR3 DNA reads TGTGCCAGCAGCCTGGGACAGGGGAAGGACATTCAGTACTTC. Amino acids: CASSLGQGKDIQYF.